The 3 T cell receptor beta chains in this list originate from one sample, sequenced in a study of Ad26.COV2.S vaccination and SARS-CoV-2 variants. Generated by immunoSEQ multiplex PCR, the TCRdb table keeps only in-frame clones and is missing some. This repertoire shows around 310,000 clones, around 90% found once; its top ten account for 5.5%. Treatment indicated: around 19 received Ad26.COV2.S at low or high dose, single or two shots; a few received placebo; per-sample allocation not given. Sampling was done on day 63 after the first vaccine or placebo injection. The sequencing used peripheral blood, collected in a trial of Ad26.COV2.S vaccine versus placebo. The receptor source for this set is a person aged 18-65 years who received the Ad26.COV2.S COVID-19 vaccine or a placebo.

The gene calls are TRBV5-4 and TRBJ2-3; D possibly corresponds to TRBD2 (6 bases). The V gene's germline CDR1 is SGHNT and CDR2 YYREEE (reference sequence). V lost 4 bases and J 1 base, leaving 13 bases between the germline ends. This CDR3 spans 15 amino acids. CDR3 residues: CASSPGLGGTDTQYF. CDR3 DNA sequence: TGTGCCAGCAGCCCGGGACTTGGGGGCACAGATACGCAGTATTTT.

This clone has only one observation. The rearrangement joins TRBV7-2 to TRBJ1-2; D call uncertain. In germline, CDR1 is SGHTA, CDR2 FQGNSA. V lost 5 bases to trimming and J lost 0 bases, with 10 bases between them. The CDR3 is 14 amino acids. The CDR3 DNA is TGTGCCAGCAGCCTTCGCGGTGCTAACTATGGCTACACCTTC. Its translation is CASSLRGANYGYTF.

This clone was found once. V is TRBV6-5 and J is TRBJ2-2, with TRBD2 as a possible D gene (6 bases). V gave up 3 bases and J gave up 7 bases, with 12 bases separating them. The length of the CDR3 is 14 residues. CDR1 is MNHEY and CDR2 is SVGAGI in the germline V gene. This CDR3 reads CASSYSAGNGELFF. Here the CDR3 DNA reads TGTGCCAGCAGTTATAGCGCGGGGAACGGGGAGCTGTTTTTT.